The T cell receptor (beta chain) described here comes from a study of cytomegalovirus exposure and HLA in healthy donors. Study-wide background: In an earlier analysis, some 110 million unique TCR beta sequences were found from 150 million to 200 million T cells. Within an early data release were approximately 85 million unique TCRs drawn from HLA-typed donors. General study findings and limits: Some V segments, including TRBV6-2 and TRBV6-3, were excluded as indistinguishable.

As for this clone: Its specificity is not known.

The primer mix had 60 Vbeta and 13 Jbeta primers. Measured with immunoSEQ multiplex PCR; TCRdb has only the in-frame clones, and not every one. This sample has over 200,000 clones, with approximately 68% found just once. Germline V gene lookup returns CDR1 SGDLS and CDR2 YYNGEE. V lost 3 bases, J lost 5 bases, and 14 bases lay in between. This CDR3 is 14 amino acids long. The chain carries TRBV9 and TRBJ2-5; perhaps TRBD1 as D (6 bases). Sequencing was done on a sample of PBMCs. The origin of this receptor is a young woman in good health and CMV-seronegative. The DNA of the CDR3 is TGTGCCAGCAGCGAGGGACACCTGAAGGAGACCCAGTACTTC. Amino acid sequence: CASSEGHLKETQYF.